The 19 T cell receptor beta chains in this list originate from one sample, sequenced in a study of blood T cells in healthy people across ages. Using a J-beta primer mix together with a sample-barcoded 5' primer, a second PCR was run for roughly 7 to 11 cycles. TCRdb re-analysed the 5' RACE reads in MiXCR, keeping a single row per CDR3 protein. Found here are approximately 730,000 distinct CDR3 sequences, about 53% of them singletons; the top ten hold 41%. Material for sequencing was blood. The source of these receptors is an older man in good health.

This clonotype was observed a handful of times. The chain couples TRBV12-3 or TRBV12-4 to TRBJ2-5, with 8 bases matching TRBD1. This CDR3 region has 15 residues. V trimming: 1 base; J trimming: 11 bases; junction bases outside the gene matches: 12. The CDR3 is CASSLGPGGMDEQYF. The CDR3 nucleotides read TGTGCCAGCAGTTTAGGTCCAGGGGGCATGGATGAGCAGTACTTC.

Regarding this clonotype: Germline and junction disagree at one end, which may indicate a read error. V is TRBV27 and J is TRBJ2-7; TRBD1 is a possible D gene (6 bases). This CDR3 contains 14 residues. Germline values: CDR1 MNHEY, CDR2 SMNVEV (reference sequence). CDR3: CAGSFKGVGYEQYF. The DNA of the CDR3 is TGTGCCGGCAGTTTTAAGGGGGTAGGCTACGAGCAGTACTTC.

The chain carries TRBV28 and TRBJ2-7; TRBD2 agrees at 15 bases. The CDR3 is 18 amino acids. With V trimmed by 7 bases and J by 7 bases, 17 bases remained unmatched. The germline V gene has CDR1 MDHEN and CDR2 SYDVKM. CDR3 amino acids: CASTRTSGRAVTCNEQYF. The CDR3 DNA follows: TGTGCCAGCACTCGGACTAGCGGGAGGGCCGTGACCTGCAATGAGCAGTACTTC.

V is TRBV4-2 and J is TRBJ2-3; D is perhaps TRBD1 (7 bases). The CDR3 has 18 amino acids. V was clipped by 5 bases and J by 0 bases, with 21 bases between them. Germline loops: CDR1 LGHNA, CDR2 YNFKEQ. The CDR3 reads CASSTYLPGDSSTDTQYF. In DNA, the CDR3 is TGTGCCAGCAGCACCTACCTACCGGGGGACAGTAGCACAGATACGCAGTATTTT.

This chain connects TRBV25-1 to TRBJ2-3; weak D call: TRBD2 (5 bases). V was trimmed by 3 bases and J by 14 bases, leaving 24 bases between them. This CDR3 is 15 amino acids long. CDR1 and CDR2 from the germline V gene are MGHDK and SYGVNS. CDR3 sequence reads: CASSDIRAAPQYAYF. The CDR3 DNA sequence: TGTGCCAGCAGTGACATCAGAGCGGCGCCTCAATACGCGTATTTT.

The J gene is TRBJ2-3, the V gene TRBV7-9; tentatively, D is TRBD1 (5 bases). This CDR3 region has 13 residues. Germline V lookup: CDR1 SEHNR, CDR2 FQNEAQ (reference sequence). As DNA, the CDR3 is TGTACCTCGGCAGACCAGGGAACAGATACGCAGTATTTT. This gives the protein CTSADQGTDTQYF.

The chain combines TRBV3-1 with TRBJ2-7, with D possibly matching TRBD1 (6 bases). The CDR3 loop spans 13 amino acids. CDR1 and CDR2 (germline): LGHDT, YNNKEL (reference sequence). V dropped 1 base and J dropped 5 bases, with 9 bases sitting between them. Here the CDR3 reads CASSQGTGNEQYF. In DNA form, the CDR3 reads TGTGCCAGCAGCCAAGGAACAGGGAACGAGCAGTACTTC.

This clonotype was picked up a small number of times. This chain joins TRBV12-3 or TRBV12-4 and TRBJ2-7, with a weak D call TRBD1 (5 bases). This CDR3 spans 14 amino acids. Trimming stripped 3 bases from V and 0 bases from J, with 9 bases between. CDR3 bases: TGTGCCAGCAGTTTGCCACAGGCCTCCTACGAGCAGTACTTC. Its protein is CASSLPQASYEQYF.

V gene TRBV5-1 combines with J gene TRBJ2-7; 8 bases are a match to TRBD2. This CDR3 is 23 amino acids long. V was clipped by 0 bases and J by 0 bases; unmatched bases: 26. Germline CDR1 is SGHRS and CDR2 is YFSETQ. CDR3 protein: CASSLGGPGRQIPGLEDSYEQYF. In nucleotides, the CDR3 is TGCGCCAGCAGCTTGGGGGGGCCGGGGCGACAGATACCGGGACTAGAGGACTCCTACGAGCAGTACTTC.

CDR3 region: CASSLVTGAEKLFF. CDR3 coding DNA: TGTGCCAGCAGCTTAGTGACAGGGGCCGAAAAACTGTTTTTT. The genes are TRBV11-2 and TRBJ1-4; 8 bases fit TRBD1. CDR3 size: 14 residues. V was pared by 1 base and J by 8 bases, with 3 bases of the junction left unmatched. Germline V gene data show CDR1 as SGHAT and CDR2 as FQNNGV.

This clonotype has only a few counts. CDR3 DNA: TGTGCCAGCAGCCAGTGGGCAGTCTACGAGCAGTACTTC. It codes for CASSQWAVYEQYF. The chain employs TRBV11-2 and TRBJ2-7; D not certain. Trimming stripped 5 bases from V and 3 bases from J, with 11 bases between. Germline CDR1 is SGHAT and CDR2 is FQNNGV. CDR3 length equals 13 residues.

The chain links TRBV6-6 to TRBJ1-2, with D maybe TRBD1 (5 bases). The CDR3 covers 14 residues. Germline CDR1 is MNHNY and CDR2 is SVGAGI (reference sequence). Trimming cost V 2 bases and J 1 base, with 8 bases left between them. The CDR3 DNA is TGTGCCAGCAGTTACGAGACAGATAACTATGGCTACACCTTC. Protein sequence: CASSYETDNYGYTF.

The genes are TRBV29-1 and TRBJ2-1; 13 positions match TRBD2. Trimming cost V 0 bases and J 8 bases; bases outside gene matches: 4. This CDR3 is 15 amino acids long. Per the germline V gene, CDR1 is SQVTM and CDR2 is ANQGSEA. This CDR3 reads CSVEDTSGRAYEQFF. For the CDR3, the DNA is TGCAGCGTTGAAGATACTAGCGGGAGGGCCTATGAGCAGTTCTTC.

The V gene is TRBV12-3 or TRBV12-4, the J gene TRBJ2-5; perhaps TRBD2 as D (5 bases). V was cut by 7 bases and J by 11 bases, with 17 bases left in between. This CDR3 is 12 amino acids long. In DNA, the CDR3 is TGTGCCAGCACCGCGGGCCGTAATGAGCAGTACTTC. Protein product: CASTAGRNEQYF.

J is TRBJ2-5 and V is TRBV20-1; D gene unclear. Looked up from germline, CDR1 is DFQATT and CDR2 is SNEGSKA (reference sequence). The V end lost 2 bases, the J end lost 5 bases, and 12 bases lay between the germline ends. The CDR3 is made up of 13 amino acids. DNA for the CDR3: TGCAGTGCTAGAAGGGCCACTACGGAGACCCAGTACTTC. Its protein product is CSARRATTETQYF.

This chain connects TRBV28 to TRBJ2-5; 8 bases are shared with TRBD1. The CDR3 length is 16 residues. CDR1 and CDR2 (germline): MDHEN, SYDVKM. Trimming at V came to 1 base and at J to 2 bases, leaving 6 bases not matched to a gene. The CDR3 DNA sequence: TGTGCCAGCAGTTTATCCTCCGGGACAGGACAAGAGACCCAGTACTTC. Translation: CASSLSSGTGQETQYF.

This clonotype was seen at least ten times. The V gene is TRBV13, the J gene TRBJ2-7; 8 nucleotides agree with TRBD2. Per germline, CDR1 PRHDT and CDR2 FYEKMQ (reference sequence). The V and J ends lost 4 bases and 3 bases, in that order; junction bases with no gene match: 2. This CDR3 has 13 residues. CDR3 in amino acids: CASSSGTSYEQYF. For the CDR3, the DNA is TGTGCCAGCAGCTCCGGGACTAGCTACGAGCAGTACTTC.

V gene TRBV9 combines with J gene TRBJ2-1; the match to TRBD2 covers 10 bases. The CDR3 contains 15 residues. Germline assignment: CDR1 SGDLS and CDR2 YYNGEE. With 1 base clipped from V and 6 bases from J, the junction kept 4 bases outside the gene matches. The chain's CDR3 is CASSVSGRAGNEQFF. The CDR3 DNA reads TGTGCCAGCAGCGTAAGCGGGAGGGCCGGCAATGAGCAGTTCTTC.

V is TRBV6-1 and J is TRBJ2-5, with 7 bases identical to TRBD1. With the DNA end fitting TRBJ2-7 better, the J assignment may be wrong. Germline loops: CDR1 MNHNS, CDR2 SASEGT. The CDR3 extends over 13 amino acids. This CDR3 reads CASSEGQTYEQYF. The CDR3 coding sequence is TGTGCCAGCAGTGAGGGACAGACCTACGAGCAGTACTTC.